Below are 18 T cell receptor beta chains sequenced from a single sample in a study of blood T cell repertoires in COVID-19. The data were produced by immunoSEQ multiplex PCR, yet TCRdb's version contains in-frame clones alone and is incomplete. The sample lists under 300,000 clones; approximately 79% were seen once. Sequencing was performed on peripheral blood. These receptors all come from a woman between 40 and 55 years old with active or convalescent COVID-19.

The chain recombines TRBV7-8 with TRBJ2-2, with 11 nucleotides matching TRBD1. The germline V gene has CDR1 SGHVS and CDR2 FQNEAQ. Trimming cost V 4 bases and J 4 bases; bases outside gene matches: 2. This CDR3 region has 15 residues. The CDR3 protein is CASSSGTGGTGELFF. In nucleotides, the CDR3 is TGTGCCAGCAGCTCTGGGACAGGGGGCACCGGGGAGCTGTTTTTT.

CDR3: CASSNPTGSYYEQYF. CDR3 bases: TGCGCCAGCAGCAACCCGACAGGGTCTTACTACGAGCAGTACTTC. The rearrangement links TRBV5-1 to TRBJ2-7; 7 nucleotides match TRBD1. The CDR3 length is 15 residues. CDR1 and CDR2 from the germline V gene are SGHRS and YFSETQ. J gave up 3 bases and V 4 bases, and 10 bases lay outside the gene matches.

The chain recombines TRBV10-1 with TRBJ2-1; the match to TRBD2 covers 8 bases. Germline CDR1 and CDR2: WNHNN and SYGVQD (reference sequence). V gave up 4 bases and J gave up 5 bases; unmatched junction bases: 7. The CDR3 consists of 15 residues. The CDR3 region is CASSAGTRGHNEQFF. The CDR3 coding sequence is TGCGCCAGCAGTGCCGGGACTAGGGGACACAATGAGCAGTTCTTC.

The V call is TRBV11-2, the J call TRBJ1-6, with D perhaps matching TRBD1 (5 bases). Deletions cut 3 bases from V and 12 bases from J, with 15 bases between. This CDR3 comprises 14 residues. Germline loops: CDR1 SGHAT, CDR2 FQNNGV. DNA for the CDR3: TGTGCCAGCAGCTTTCGGGGGGGGGAAGGACCCCTCCACTTT. This gives the protein CASSFRGGEGPLHF. The entire variable domain, with the rest obtained from reference TRBV11-2 and TRBJ1-6, is as follows: EAGVAQSPRYKIIEKRQSVAFWCNPISGHATLYWYQQILGQGPKLLIQFQNNGVVDDSQLPKDRFSAERLKGVDSTLKIQPAKLEDSAVYLCASSFRGGEGPLHFGNGTRLTVT.

This sequence joins TRBV30 and TRBJ1-6; D gene ambiguous. The CDR3 totals 20 residues. V lost 2 bases, J lost 4 bases, and 27 bases lay in between. Germline assignment: CDR1 GTSNPN and CDR2 SVGIG (reference sequence). CDR3 bases: TGTGCCTGGAGTCTTCCAGACGGAGGGAATATCGGGGTTTATAATTCACCCCTCCACTTT. Translation: CAWSLPDGGNIGVYNSPLHF.

CDR3 loop: CASSLRGLGGRDTQYF. CDR3 sequence (DNA): TGTGCCAGCAGCTTAAGGGGACTAGGAGGGAGAGATACGCAGTATTTT. The V gene is TRBV7-2, the J gene TRBJ2-3, with 8 positions matching TRBD2. The CDR3 spans 16 residues. Looked up from germline, CDR1 is SGHTA and CDR2 is FQGNSA. V lost 2 bases and J lost 5; bases outside the gene matches: 9.

The J gene is TRBJ1-1, the V gene TRBV9; D gene uncertain. Germline-derived CDR1 and CDR2 are SGDLS and YYNGEE. V was trimmed by 4 bases and J by 0 bases, leaving 13 bases between them. There are 15 residues in the CDR3. The CDR3 DNA reads as TGTGCCAGCAGCCTTGAGGGTGGCCTGAACACTGAAGCTTTCTTT. Translating it yields CASSLEGGLNTEAFF. Together with reference TRBV9 and TRBJ1-1, the CDR3 gives the full variable domain: DSGVTQTPKHLITATGQRVTLRCSPRSGDLSVYWYQQSLDQGLQFLIQYYNGEERAKGNILERFSAQQFPDLHSELNLSSLELGDSALYFCASSLEGGLNTEAFFGQGTRLTVV.

J is TRBJ2-5 and V is TRBV28; TRBD2 agrees at 14 bases. Germline assignment: CDR1 MDHEN and CDR2 SYDVKM. The V segment lost 6 bases and the J segment 2 bases; nucleotides outside the gene matches: 2. The CDR3 is 15 residues long. CDR3 sequence reads: CASSRTSGGQETQYF. In nucleotides, the CDR3 is TGTGCCAGCAGCCGGACTAGCGGGGGGCAAGAGACCCAGTACTTC.

V usage is TRBV6-1 and J usage is TRBJ2-2, with 8 bases aligning to TRBD1. CDR3 size: 17 residues. Germline values: CDR1 MNHNS, CDR2 SASEGT. The ends lost 2 bases at V and 5 bases at J; junction bases unmatched: 10. CDR3 nucleotide sequence: TGTGCCAGCAGTGAAAGGTGGAGGACAGGGTTGACCGGGGAGCTGTTTTTT. As protein: CASSERWRTGLTGELFF.

The chain joins TRBV18 to TRBJ1-1, with a weak D call TRBD1 (5 bases). Germline V CDR1 and CDR2: KGHSH, LQKENI. This CDR3 is 15 amino acids long. V was shortened by 3 bases and J by 0 bases, with 11 bases between the two germline ends. The CDR3 here is CASSPIGAMNTEAFF. The DNA of the CDR3 is TGTGCCAGCTCACCTATAGGGGCCATGAACACTGAAGCTTTCTTT. Full variable domain (missing parts from reference TRBV18 and TRBJ1-1): NAGVMQNPRHLVRRRGQEARLRCSPMKGHSHVYWYRQLPEEGLKFMVYLQKENIIDESGMPKERFSAEFPKEGPSILRIQQVVRGDSAAYFCASSPIGAMNTEAFFGQGTRLTVV.

The V gene is TRBV5-1, the J gene TRBJ2-2; 7 nucleotides line up with TRBD2. Germline V gene lookup returns CDR1 SGHRS and CDR2 YFSETQ. The CDR3 has 16 residues. With 4 bases clipped from V and 3 bases from J, the junction kept 9 bases outside the gene matches. CDR3 residues: CASSNDGGGDTGELFF. CDR3 in DNA: TGCGCCAGCAGCAATGACGGCGGGGGAGACACCGGGGAGCTGTTTTTT.

The rearrangement uses TRBV27 and TRBJ1-6; D unclear. V lost 6 bases to trimming and J lost 0 bases, with 3 bases between them. Germline V gene sequence: CDR1 MNHEY, CDR2 SMNVEV (reference sequence). The CDR3 runs 13 residues. CDR3 residues: CASSGSYNSPLHF. CDR3 sequence (DNA): TGTGCCAGCAGCGGCTCCTATAATTCACCCCTCCACTTT.

This chain joins TRBV11-3 and TRBJ2-7; no firm D call. CDR3 size: 14 residues. Germline V lookup: CDR1 SGHNT, CDR2 YENEEA. The V gene lost 1 base and the J gene lost 0 bases, with 7 bases spanning the gap. DNA of the CDR3: TGTGCCAGCAGCTTAGGGCCTGGCTCCTACGAGCAGTACTTC. Translating it yields CASSLGPGSYEQYF.

This clone has just a few counts. DNA for the CDR3: TGTGCCAGCAGCCAATTAGCGGGGTCCGAGCAGTACGTC. Translation gives CASSQLAGSEQYV. The rearrangement joins TRBV3-1 (or the pseudogene TRBV3-2) to TRBJ2-7, with 8 bases that match TRBD2. V shed 2 bases, J shed 6 bases, and the junction held 3 bases outside the gene matches. Germline lookup yields CDR1 LGHDT and CDR2 YNNKEL (reference sequence). CDR3 length: 13 residues.

The chain couples TRBV6-5 to TRBJ1-1; D might be TRBD1 (5 bases). Germline loops: CDR1 MNHEY, CDR2 SVGAGI. This CDR3 is built from 15 residues. The V gene lost 7 bases and the J gene lost 5 bases, with 20 bases spanning the gap. The CDR3 protein is CASTLEAGLGTEAFF. The CDR3 DNA is TGTGCCAGCACCCTCGAGGCAGGGCTAGGGACTGAAGCTTTCTTT.

This chain uses TRBV29-1 with TRBJ2-3; no clear D gene. The CDR3 runs to 13 residues. Germline V lookup: CDR1 SQVTM, CDR2 ANQGSEA. Trimming took 3 bases from V and 2 from J, leaving 9 bases between them. The CDR3: CSVDLHITDTQYF. The DNA of the CDR3 is TGCAGCGTTGATTTGCACATCACAGATACGCAGTATTTT.

The V and J genes are TRBV28 and TRBJ2-7; D might be TRBD1 (5 bases). CDR1 and CDR2 from the germline V gene are MDHEN and SYDVKM. CDR3 length: 13 residues. V was shortened by 8 bases and J by 1 base, with 12 bases between the two germline ends. CDR3 coding DNA: TGTGCCAGCTCCTCGACAGATTCCTACGAGCAGTACGTC. Translation: CASSSTDSYEQYV.

The rearrangement joins TRBV19 to TRBJ2-1; possibly TRBD2 for D (7 bases). V lost 5 bases to trimming and J lost 12 bases, with 17 bases between them. CDR3 length: 13 residues. Germline assignment: CDR1 LNHDA and CDR2 SQIVND (reference sequence). CDR3 amino acids: CASSPPGGGGQFF. In DNA form, the CDR3 reads TGTGCCAGTAGTCCACCCGGGGGCGGGGGGCAGTTCTTC. The full variable domain, completed using reference TRBV19 and TRBJ2-1, is DGGITQSPKYLFRKEGQNVTLSCEQNLNHDAMYWYRQDPGQGLRLIYYSQIVNDFQKGDIAEGYSVSREKKESFPLTVTSAQKNPTAFYLCASSPPGGGGQFFGPGTRLTVL.